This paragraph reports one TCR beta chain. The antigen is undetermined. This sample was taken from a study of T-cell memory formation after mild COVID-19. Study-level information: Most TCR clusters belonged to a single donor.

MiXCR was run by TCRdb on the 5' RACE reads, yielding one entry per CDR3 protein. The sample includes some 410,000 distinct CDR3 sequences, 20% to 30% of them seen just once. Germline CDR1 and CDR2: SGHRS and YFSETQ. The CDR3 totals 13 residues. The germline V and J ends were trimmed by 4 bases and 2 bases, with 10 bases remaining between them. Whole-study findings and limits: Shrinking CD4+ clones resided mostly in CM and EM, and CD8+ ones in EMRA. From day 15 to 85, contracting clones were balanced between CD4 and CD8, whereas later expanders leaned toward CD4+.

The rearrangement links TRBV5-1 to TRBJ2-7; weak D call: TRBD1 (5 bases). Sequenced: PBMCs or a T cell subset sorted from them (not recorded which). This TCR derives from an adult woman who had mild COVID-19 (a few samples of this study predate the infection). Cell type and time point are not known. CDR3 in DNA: TGCGCCAGCAGCAGCGACAGTGCCTACGAGCAGTACTTC. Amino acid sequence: CASSSDSAYEQYF.